This T cell receptor beta chain was retrieved from a study of T cells in Graves' hyperthyroidism and ophthalmopathy. This clonotype has ten or more counts. The ends lost 5 bases at V and 5 bases at J; junction bases unmatched: 7. The CDR3 sequence is 14 residues long. Germline V gives CDR1 MNHEY, CDR2 SMNVEV (reference sequence). Authors of the study amplified TCR beta CDR3 regions from RNA transcripts. Carried out on the TCR CDR3, a first-round RT-PCR used the HTBI primer set. TCRdb itself ran the multiplex PCR reads through MiXCR, one entry per CDR3 protein. Of 700,000 to 950,000 distinct CDR3 sequences listed, roughly a third are singletons.

Sequencing was performed on blood. V is TRBV27 and J is TRBJ2-7, with TRBD1 matching over 9 bases. The source is a woman in her thirties or forties with Graves' hyperthyroidism. CDR3 in DNA: TGTGCCAGCAGTAGGGACAGGGAAAGCAACGAGCAGTACTTC. Protein sequence: CASSRDRESNEQYF.